This TCR beta chain was sequenced in a study of cytomegalovirus exposure and HLA in healthy donors. Points from the study as a whole: Because they were indistinguishable, some V segments, including TRBV6-2 and TRBV6-3, were excluded. The availability of immune exposure information extended only to CMV serostatus. A classifier reportedly called cytomegalovirus status with high sensitivity and specificity.

The PCR had 60 Vbeta and 13 Jbeta primers. As processed by the authors: A follow-up analysis tallied 60 million to 85 million unique TCR beta chains, roughly 10 million shared. Data came from immunoSEQ multiplex PCR; TCRdb stores just in-frame clones and leaves some out. The V and J calls and clone size are taken from that table; D and trimming were inferred from the DNA. Of some 110,000 clones listed, 9% to 10% are singletons. Deletions cut 0 bases from V and 2 bases from J, with 10 bases between. The CDR3 is 15 amino acids. CDR1 MGHRA and CDR2 YSYEKL come from the germline V gene. As concerns this clone: What it binds is unknown.

This TCR was recovered from a man aged 25-45 years in good health and CMV-seronegative. Material: PBMCs. The rearrangement links TRBV4-1 to TRBJ1-2; D is unclear. CDR3 in amino acids: CASSQDVSGNYGYTF. CDR3 in DNA: TGCGCCAGCAGCCAAGATGTTTCGGGGAACTATGGCTACACCTTC.